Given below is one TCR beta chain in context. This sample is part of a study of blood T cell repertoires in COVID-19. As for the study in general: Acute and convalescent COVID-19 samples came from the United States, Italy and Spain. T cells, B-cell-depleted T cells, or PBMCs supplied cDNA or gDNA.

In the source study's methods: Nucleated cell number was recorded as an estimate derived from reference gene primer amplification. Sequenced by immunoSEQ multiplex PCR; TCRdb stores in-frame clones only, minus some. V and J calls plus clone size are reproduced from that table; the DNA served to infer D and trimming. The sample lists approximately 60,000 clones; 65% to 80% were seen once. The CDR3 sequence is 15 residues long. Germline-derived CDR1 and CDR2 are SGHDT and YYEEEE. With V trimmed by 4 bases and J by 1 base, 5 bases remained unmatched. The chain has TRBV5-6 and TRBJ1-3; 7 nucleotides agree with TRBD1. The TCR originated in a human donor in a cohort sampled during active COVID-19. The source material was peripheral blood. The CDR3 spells CASSLDRLSGNTIYF. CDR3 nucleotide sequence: TGTGCCAGCAGCCTGGACAGGCTATCTGGAAACACCATATATTTT.